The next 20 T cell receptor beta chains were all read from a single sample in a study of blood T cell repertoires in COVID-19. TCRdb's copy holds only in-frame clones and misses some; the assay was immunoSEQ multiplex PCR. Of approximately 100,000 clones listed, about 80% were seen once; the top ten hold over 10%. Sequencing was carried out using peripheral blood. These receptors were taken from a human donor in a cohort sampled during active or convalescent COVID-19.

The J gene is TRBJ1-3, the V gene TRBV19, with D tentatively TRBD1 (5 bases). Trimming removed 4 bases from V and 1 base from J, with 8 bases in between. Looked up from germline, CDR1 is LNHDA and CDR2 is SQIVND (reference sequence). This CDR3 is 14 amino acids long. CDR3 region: CASSTGGSGNTIYF. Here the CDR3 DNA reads TGTGCCAGTAGTACGGGGGGTTCTGGAAACACCATATATTTT.

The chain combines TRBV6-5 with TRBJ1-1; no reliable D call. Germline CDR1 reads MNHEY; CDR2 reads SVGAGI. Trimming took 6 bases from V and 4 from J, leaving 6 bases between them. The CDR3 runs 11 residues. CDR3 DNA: TGTGCCAGCAGGCGGGGCACTGAAGCTTTCTTT. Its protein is CASRRGTEAFF.

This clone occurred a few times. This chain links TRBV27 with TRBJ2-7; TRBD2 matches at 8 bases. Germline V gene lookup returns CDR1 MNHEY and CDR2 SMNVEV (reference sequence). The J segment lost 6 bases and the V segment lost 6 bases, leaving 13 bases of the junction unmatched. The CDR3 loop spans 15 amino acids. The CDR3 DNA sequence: TGTGCCAGCAGCCCGCGGAGGACTAGCAACCGCGAGCAGTACTTC. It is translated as CASSPRRTSNREQYF.

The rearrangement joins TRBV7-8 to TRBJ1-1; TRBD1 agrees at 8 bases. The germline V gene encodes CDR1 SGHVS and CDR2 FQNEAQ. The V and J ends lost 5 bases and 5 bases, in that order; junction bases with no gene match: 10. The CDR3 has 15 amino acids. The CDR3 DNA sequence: TGTGCCAGCAGCCCCCCTGGACAGGGAAAGACTGAAGCTTTCTTT. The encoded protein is CASSPPGQGKTEAFF.

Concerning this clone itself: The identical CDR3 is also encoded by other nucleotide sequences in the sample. CDR3 sequence reads: CASSVTVNTEAFF. Written as DNA, the CDR3 is TGTGCCAGCAGCGTGACAGTAAACACTGAAGCTTTCTTT. The chain links TRBV5-4 to TRBJ1-1; D perhaps matches TRBD1 (5 bases). Trimming cost V 4 bases and J 2 bases, with 9 bases left between them. The CDR3 has 13 amino acids. Germline CDR1 and CDR2: SGHNT and YYREEE (reference sequence).

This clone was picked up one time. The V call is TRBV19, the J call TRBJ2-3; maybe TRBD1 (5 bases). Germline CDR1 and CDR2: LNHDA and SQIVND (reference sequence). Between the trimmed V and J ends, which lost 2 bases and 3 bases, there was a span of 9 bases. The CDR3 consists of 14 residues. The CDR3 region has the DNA TGTGCCAGTAGTATAATGGACAAAACAGATACGCAGTATTTT. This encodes CASSIMDKTDTQYF.

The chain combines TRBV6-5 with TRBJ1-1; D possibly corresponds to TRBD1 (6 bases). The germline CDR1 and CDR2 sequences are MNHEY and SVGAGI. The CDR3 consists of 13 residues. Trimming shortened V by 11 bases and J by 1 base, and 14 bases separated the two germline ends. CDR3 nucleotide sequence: TGTGCCGCAGGACAGTCACCGAACACTGAAGCTTTCTTT. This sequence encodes CAAGQSPNTEAFF.

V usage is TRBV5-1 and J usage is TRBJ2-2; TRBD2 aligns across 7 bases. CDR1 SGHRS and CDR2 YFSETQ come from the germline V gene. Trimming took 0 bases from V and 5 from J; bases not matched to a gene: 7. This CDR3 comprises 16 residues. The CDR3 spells CASSLVGTMPTGELFF. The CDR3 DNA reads TGCGCCAGCAGCTTGGTGGGGACTATGCCGACCGGGGAGCTGTTTTTT.

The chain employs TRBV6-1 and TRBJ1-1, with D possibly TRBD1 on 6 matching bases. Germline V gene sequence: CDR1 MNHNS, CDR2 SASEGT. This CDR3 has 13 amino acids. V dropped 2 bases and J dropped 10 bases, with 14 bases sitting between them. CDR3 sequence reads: CASSETQGVGAFF. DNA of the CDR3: TGTGCCAGCAGTGAAACACAGGGAGTCGGAGCTTTCTTT.

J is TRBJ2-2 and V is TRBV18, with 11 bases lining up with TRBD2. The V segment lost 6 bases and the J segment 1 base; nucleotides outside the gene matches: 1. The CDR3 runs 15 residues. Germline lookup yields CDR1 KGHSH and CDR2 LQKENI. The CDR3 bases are TGTGCCAGCTCCGGACTAGCGGGGAACACCGGGGAGCTGTTTTTT. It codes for CASSGLAGNTGELFF.

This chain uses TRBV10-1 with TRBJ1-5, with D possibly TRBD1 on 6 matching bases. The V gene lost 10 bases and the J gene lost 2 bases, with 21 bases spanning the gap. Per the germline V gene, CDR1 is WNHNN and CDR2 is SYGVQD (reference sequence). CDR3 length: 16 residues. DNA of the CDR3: TGCGCCACCCTCCCGACACAGGGTGAGGGCAATCAGCCCCAGCATTTT. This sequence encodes CATLPTQGEGNQPQHF.

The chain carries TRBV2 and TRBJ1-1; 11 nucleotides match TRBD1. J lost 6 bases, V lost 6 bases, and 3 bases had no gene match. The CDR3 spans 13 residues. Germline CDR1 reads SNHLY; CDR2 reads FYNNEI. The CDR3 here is CASRDRGRAEAFF. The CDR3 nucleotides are TGTGCCAGCAGGGACAGGGGGCGCGCTGAAGCTTTCTTT.

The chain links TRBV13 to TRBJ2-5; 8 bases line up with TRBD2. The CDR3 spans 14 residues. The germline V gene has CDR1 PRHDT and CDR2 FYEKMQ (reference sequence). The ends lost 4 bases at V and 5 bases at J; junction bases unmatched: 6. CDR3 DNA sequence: TGTGCCAGCAGCTCAAGCGGGGGCGGGGAGACCCAGTACTTC. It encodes CASSSSGGGETQYF.

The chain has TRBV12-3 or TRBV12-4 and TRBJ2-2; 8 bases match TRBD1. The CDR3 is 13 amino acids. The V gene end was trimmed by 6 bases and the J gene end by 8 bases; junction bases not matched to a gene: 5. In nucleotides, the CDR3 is TGTGCCAGCAGCCCGACAGGGGTTGGGGAGCTGTTTTTT. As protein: CASSPTGVGELFF.

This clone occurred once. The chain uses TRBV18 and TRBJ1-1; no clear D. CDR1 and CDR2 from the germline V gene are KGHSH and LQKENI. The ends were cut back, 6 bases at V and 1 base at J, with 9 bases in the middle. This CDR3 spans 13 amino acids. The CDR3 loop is CASSSRGNTEAFF. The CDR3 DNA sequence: TGTGCCAGCTCCTCCAGAGGGAACACTGAAGCTTTCTTT.

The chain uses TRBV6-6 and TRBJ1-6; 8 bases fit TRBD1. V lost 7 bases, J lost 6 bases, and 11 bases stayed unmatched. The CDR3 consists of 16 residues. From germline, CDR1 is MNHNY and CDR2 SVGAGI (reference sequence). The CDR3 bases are TGTGCCAGCACCATAGAAGGACAGGGCTCTAATTCACCCCTCCACTTT. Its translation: CASTIEGQGSNSPLHF.

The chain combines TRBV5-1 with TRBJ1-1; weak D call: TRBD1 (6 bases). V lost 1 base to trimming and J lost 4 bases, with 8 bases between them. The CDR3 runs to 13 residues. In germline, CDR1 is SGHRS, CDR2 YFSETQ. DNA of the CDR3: TGCGCCAGCAGCTTGCTAGGGGGCACTGAAGCTTTCTTT. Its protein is CASSLLGGTEAFF.

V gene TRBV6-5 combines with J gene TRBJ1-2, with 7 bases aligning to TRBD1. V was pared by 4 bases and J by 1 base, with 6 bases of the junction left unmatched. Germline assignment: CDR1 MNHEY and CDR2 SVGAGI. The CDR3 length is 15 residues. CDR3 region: CASSSPGQNNYGYTF. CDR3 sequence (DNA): TGTGCCAGCAGTTCCCCGGGACAGAATAACTATGGCTACACCTTC.

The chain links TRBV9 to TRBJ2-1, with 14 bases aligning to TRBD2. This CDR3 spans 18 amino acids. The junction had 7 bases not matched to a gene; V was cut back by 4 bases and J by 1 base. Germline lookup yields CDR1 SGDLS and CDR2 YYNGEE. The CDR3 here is CASSPGLAGAKSYNEQFF. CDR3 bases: TGTGCCAGCAGCCCGGGACTAGCGGGGGCCAAGTCCTACAATGAGCAGTTCTTC. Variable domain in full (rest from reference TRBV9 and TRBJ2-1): DSGVTQTPKHLITATGQRVTLRCSPRSGDLSVYWYQQSLDQGLQFLIQYYNGEERAKGNILERFSAQQFPDLHSELNLSSLELGDSALYFCASSPGLAGAKSYNEQFFGPGTRLTVL.

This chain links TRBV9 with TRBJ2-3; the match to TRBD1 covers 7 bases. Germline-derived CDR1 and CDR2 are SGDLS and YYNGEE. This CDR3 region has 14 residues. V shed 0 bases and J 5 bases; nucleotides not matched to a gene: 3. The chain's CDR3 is CASSVVHRGDTQYF. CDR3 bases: TGTGCCAGCAGCGTAGTGCACAGGGGAGATACGCAGTATTTT.